This T cell receptor (beta chain) was identified during a study of T cells in Graves' hyperthyroidism and ophthalmopathy. The overall study: Sampling of peripheral blood happened at initial diagnosis, prior to any treatment. Whole-study results and caveats: Ophthalmopathy, which appeared later, was predicted by the model a median roughly 6.6 months before onset.

This CDR3 is 16 amino acids long. The V gene end was trimmed by 5 bases and the J gene end by 2 bases; junction bases not matched to a gene: 11. Germline loops: CDR1 SGHTA, CDR2 FQGNSA. Amplification yielded TCR beta CDR3 regions, with RNA transcripts as the source. HTBI primers were employed in a first-round RT-PCR of the TCR CDR3. TCRdb re-called the multiplex PCR reads with MiXCR, one entry per CDR3 protein. The sample lists hundreds of thousands of distinct CDR3 sequences, around 15% occurring once. This clonotype was recorded many times. Its cognate antigen is unknown. Patients affected by ophthalmopathy presented a Clinical Activity Score of at least 3, a NOSPECS grade of at least 4, and disease duration below 3 months. Uncontrolled infection, other autoimmune disease, pregnancy or lactation led to exclusion.

The gene calls are TRBV7-2 and TRBJ2-5; 7 bases align to TRBD2. This clonotype was obtained from a woman in her forties or fifties with Graves' ophthalmopathy. Sequenced input: blood. The CDR3 nucleotides read TGTGCCAGCAGCCGGTGGGGGGGATTGGGGCAAGAGACCCAGTACTTC. This codes for CASSRWGGLGQETQYF.